This T cell receptor (beta chain) comes out of a study of metastatic and nonmetastatic thyroid tumors. Regarding this clone: A read error is likely, as this CDR3 ends without the conserved phenylalanine or tryptophan.

The germline gives CDR1 SGHVS, CDR2 FNYEAQ. This CDR3 contains 14 residues. V was pared by 5 bases and J by 4 bases, with 6 bases of the junction left unmatched. TCRdb re-called the PCR reads through MiXCR. The table has under 15,000 clones, around a fifth seen once; the top ten hold around 14%. Prior to thyroid surgery, none of the patients had received any treatment. Sequencing was performed on adjacent normal tissue. This sequence was found in a female donor with papillary thyroid cancer or a benign thyroid nodule (not recorded which). Some clones in this sample may be carry-over from other donors' samples. The V and J genes are TRBV7-6 and TRBJ2-7; 9 bases agree with TRBD1. CDR3 protein: CASSRVQGAYEQYL. The CDR3 region has the DNA TGTGCCAGCAGCCGAGTACAGGGGGCGTACGAGCAGTACCTC.